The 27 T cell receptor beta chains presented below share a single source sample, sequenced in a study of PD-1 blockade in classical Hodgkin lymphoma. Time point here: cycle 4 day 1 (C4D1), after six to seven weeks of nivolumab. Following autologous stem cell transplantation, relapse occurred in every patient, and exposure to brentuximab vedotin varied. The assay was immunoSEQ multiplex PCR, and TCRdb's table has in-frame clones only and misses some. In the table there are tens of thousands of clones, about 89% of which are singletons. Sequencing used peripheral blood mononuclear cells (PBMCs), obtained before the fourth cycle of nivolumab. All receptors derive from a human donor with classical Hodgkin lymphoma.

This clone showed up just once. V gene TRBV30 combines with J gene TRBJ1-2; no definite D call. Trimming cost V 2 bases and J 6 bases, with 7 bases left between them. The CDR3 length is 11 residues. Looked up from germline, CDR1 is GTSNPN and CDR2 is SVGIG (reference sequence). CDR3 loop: CAWSPLNGYTF. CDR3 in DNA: TGTGCCTGGAGTCCTCTAAATGGCTACACCTTC.

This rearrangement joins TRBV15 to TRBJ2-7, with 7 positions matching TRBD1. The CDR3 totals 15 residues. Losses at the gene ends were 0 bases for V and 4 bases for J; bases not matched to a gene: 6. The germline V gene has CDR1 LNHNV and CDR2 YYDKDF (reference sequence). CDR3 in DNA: TGTGCCACCAGCAGAGATACGGCAGGGGGATACGAGCAGTACTTC. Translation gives CATSRDTAGGYEQYF.

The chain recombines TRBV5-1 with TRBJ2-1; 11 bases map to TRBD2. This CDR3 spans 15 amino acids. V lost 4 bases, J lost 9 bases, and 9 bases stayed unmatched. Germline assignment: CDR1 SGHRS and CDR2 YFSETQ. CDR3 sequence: CASSLKASGGIEQFF. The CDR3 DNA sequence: TGCGCCAGCAGCCTTAAGGCTAGCGGGGGGATTGAGCAGTTCTTC.

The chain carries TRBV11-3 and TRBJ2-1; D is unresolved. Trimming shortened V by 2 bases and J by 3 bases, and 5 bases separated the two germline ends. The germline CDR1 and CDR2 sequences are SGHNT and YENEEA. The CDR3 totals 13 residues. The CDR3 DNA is TGTGCCAGCAGCTTAAACCTCTACAATGAGCAGTTCTTC. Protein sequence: CASSLNLYNEQFF.

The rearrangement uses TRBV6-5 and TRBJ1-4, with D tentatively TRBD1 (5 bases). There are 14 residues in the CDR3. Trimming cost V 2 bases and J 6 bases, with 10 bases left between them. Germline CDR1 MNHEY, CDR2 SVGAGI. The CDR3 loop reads CASSYRGGDEKLFF. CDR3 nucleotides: TGTGCCAGCAGTTACAGGGGTGGGGATGAAAAACTGTTTTTT.

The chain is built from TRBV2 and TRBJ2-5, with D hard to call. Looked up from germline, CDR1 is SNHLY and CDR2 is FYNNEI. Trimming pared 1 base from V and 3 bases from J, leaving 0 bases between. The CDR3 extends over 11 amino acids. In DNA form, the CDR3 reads TGTGCCAGCAGTGAAGAAGAGACCCAGTACTTC. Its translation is CASSEEETQYF.

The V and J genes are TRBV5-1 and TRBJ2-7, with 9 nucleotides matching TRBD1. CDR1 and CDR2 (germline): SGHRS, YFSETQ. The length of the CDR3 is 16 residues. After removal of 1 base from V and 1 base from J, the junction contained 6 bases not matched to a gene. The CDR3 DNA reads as TGCGCCAGCAGCTTGTCCCCGACAGGGGGGTCCTACGAGCAGTACTTC. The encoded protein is CASSLSPTGGSYEQYF.

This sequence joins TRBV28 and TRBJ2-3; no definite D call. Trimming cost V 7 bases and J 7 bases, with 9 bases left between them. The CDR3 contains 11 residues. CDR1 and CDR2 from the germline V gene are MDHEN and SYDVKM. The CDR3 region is CASNSRHTQYF. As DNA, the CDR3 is TGTGCCAGCAATTCCCGCCATACGCAGTATTTT. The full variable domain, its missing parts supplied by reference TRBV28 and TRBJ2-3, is DVKVTQSSRYLVKRTGEKVFLECVQDMDHENMFWYRQDPGLGLRLIYFSYDVKMKEKGDIPEGYSVSREKKERFSLILESASTNQTSMYLCASNSRHTQYFGPGTRLTVL.

The DNA for the CDR3 is TGTGCCAGCAGTATTAACGGGATCGCTAATCAGCCCCAGCATTTT. It is translated as CASSINGIANQPQHF. V is TRBV2 and J is TRBJ1-5; D not certain. Germline V gene lookup returns CDR1 SNHLY and CDR2 FYNNEI. The V end lost 5 bases, the J end lost 4 bases, and 15 bases lay between the germline ends. This CDR3 spans 15 amino acids. Full variable domain (missing parts from reference TRBV2 and TRBJ1-5): EPEVTQTPSHQVTQMGQEVILRCVPISNHLYFYWYRQILGQKVEFLVSFYNNEISEKSEIFDDQFSVERPDGSNFTLKIRSTKLEDSAMYFCASSINGIANQPQHFGDGTRLSIL.

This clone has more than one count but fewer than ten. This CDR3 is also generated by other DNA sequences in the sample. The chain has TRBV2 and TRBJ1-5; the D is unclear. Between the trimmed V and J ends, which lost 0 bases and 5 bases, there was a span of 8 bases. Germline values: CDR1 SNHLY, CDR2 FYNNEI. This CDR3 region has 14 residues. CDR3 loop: CASSEAWEYQPQHF. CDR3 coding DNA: TGTGCCAGCAGTGAAGCTTGGGAGTATCAGCCCCAGCATTTT.

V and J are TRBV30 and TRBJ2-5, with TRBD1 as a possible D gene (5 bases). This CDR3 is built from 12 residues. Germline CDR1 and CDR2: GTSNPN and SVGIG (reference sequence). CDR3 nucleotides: TGTGCTTCACTCGACAGACAAGAGACCCAGTACTTC. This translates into CASLDRQETQYF.

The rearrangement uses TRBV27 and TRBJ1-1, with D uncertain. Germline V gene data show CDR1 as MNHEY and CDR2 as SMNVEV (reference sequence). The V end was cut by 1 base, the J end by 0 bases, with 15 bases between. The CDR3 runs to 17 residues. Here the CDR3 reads CASSLYPGVGMNTEAFF. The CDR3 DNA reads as TGTGCCAGCAGTTTATATCCCGGTGTCGGCATGAACACTGAAGCTTTCTTT.

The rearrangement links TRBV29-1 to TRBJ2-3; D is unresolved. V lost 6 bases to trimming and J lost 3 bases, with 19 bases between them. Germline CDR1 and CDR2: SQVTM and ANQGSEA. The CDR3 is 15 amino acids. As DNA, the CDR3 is TGCAGCGTCCACAAGGGCAAGGCTGTAACAGATACGCAGTATTTT. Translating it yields CSVHKGKAVTDTQYF.

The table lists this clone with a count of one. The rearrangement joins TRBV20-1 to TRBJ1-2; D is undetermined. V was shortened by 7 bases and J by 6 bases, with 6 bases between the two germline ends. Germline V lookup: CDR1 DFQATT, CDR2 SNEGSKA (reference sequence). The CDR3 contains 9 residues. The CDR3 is CSVNNGYTF. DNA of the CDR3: TGCAGTGTAAATAATGGCTACACCTTC.

CDR3 residues: CASSRSGVLNEKLFF. The CDR3 DNA is TGTGCCAGCAGTAGATCAGGGGTCCTTAATGAAAAACTGTTTTTT. V gene TRBV27 combines with J gene TRBJ1-4, with TRBD1 as a possible D gene (6 bases). With 5 bases removed from V and 4 bases from J, the gap between germline ends came to 14 bases. Germline CDR1 reads MNHEY; CDR2 reads SMNVEV (reference sequence). The CDR3 runs 15 residues.

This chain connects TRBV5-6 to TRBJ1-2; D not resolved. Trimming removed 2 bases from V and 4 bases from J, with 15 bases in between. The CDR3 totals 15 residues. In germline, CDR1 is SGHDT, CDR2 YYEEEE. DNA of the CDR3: TGTGCCAGCAGCTTCAGCGGCAGCACTGTCTATGGCTACACCTTC. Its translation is CASSFSGSTVYGYTF. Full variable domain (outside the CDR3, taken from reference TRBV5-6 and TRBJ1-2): DAGVTQSPTHLIKTRGQQVTLRCSPKSGHDTVSWYQQALGQGPQFIFQYYEEEERQRGNFPDRFSGHQFPNYSSELNVNALLLGDSALYLCASSFSGSTVYGYTFGSGTRLTVV.

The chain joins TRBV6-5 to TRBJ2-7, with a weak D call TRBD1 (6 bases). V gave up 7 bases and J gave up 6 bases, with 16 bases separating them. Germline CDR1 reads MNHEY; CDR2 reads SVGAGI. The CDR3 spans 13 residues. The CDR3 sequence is CASTPSGQLEQYF. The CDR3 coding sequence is TGTGCCAGCACACCCTCAGGACAGCTCGAGCAGTACTTC.

The DNA for the CDR3 is TGTGCCAGCAGTTACGTCTACCACGGGACCCAGTACTTC. Its translation is CASSYVYHGTQYF. This rearrangement joins TRBV6-5 to TRBJ2-5; D remains ambiguous. This CDR3 contains 13 residues. Trimming pared 2 bases from V and 7 bases from J, leaving 11 bases between. Germline-derived CDR1 and CDR2 are MNHEY and SVGAGI.

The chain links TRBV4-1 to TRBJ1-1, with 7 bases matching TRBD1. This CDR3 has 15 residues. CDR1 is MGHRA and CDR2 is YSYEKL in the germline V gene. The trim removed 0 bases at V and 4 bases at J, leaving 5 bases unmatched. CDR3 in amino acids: CASSQDNAGGTEAFF. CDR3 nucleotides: TGCGCCAGCAGCCAAGATAATGCAGGGGGCACTGAAGCTTTCTTT.

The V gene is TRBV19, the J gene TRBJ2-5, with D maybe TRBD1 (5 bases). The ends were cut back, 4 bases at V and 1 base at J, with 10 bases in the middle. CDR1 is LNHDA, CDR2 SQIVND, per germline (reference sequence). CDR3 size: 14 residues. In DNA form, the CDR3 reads TGTGCCAGTAGTAAAATGACAGCCCAAGAGACCCAGTACTTC. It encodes CASSKMTAQETQYF.

DNA for the CDR3: TGTGCCAGCAGCTTCCTACCTTTGGGGGGGAGCTCCTACGAGCAGTACTTC. The encoded protein is CASSFLPLGGSSYEQYF. The J gene is TRBJ2-7, the V gene TRBV7-8, with TRBD2 identical over 7 bases. V shed 3 bases, J shed 0 bases, and the junction held 11 bases outside the gene matches. The CDR3 contains 17 residues. The germline V gene has CDR1 SGHVS and CDR2 FQNEAQ.

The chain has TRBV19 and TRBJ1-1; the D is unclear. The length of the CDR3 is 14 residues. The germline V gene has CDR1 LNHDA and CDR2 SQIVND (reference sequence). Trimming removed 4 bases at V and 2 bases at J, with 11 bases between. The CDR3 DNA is TGTGCCAGTAGTACGCCTCGGGGAAACACTGAAGCTTTCTTT. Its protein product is CASSTPRGNTEAFF.

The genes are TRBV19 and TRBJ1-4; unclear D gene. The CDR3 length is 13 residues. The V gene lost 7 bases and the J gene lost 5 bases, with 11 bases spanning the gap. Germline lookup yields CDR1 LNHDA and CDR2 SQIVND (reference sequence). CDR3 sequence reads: CASTRQLNEKLFF. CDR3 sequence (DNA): TGTGCCAGTACCCGGCAGCTCAATGAAAAACTGTTTTTT.

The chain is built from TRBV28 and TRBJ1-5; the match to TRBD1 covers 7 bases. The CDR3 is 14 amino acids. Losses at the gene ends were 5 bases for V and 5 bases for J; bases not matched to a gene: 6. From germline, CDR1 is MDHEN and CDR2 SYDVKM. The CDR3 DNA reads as TGTGCCAGCAGTCCGCCGGACAGGTATCAGCCCCAGCATTTT. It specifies CASSPPDRYQPQHF.

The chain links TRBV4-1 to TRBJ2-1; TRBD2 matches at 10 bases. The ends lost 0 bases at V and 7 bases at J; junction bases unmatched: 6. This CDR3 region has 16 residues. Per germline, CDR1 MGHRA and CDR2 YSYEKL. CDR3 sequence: CASSQDKLAGLNEQFF. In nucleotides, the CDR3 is TGCGCCAGCAGCCAAGATAAACTAGCGGGGTTGAATGAGCAGTTCTTC.

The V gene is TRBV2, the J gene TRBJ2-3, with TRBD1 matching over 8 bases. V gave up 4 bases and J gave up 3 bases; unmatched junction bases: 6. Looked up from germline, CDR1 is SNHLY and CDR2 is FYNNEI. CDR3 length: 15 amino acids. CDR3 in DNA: TGTGCCAGCAGTGTATGGACAGGGCCTACAGATACGCAGTATTTT. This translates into CASSVWTGPTDTQYF.

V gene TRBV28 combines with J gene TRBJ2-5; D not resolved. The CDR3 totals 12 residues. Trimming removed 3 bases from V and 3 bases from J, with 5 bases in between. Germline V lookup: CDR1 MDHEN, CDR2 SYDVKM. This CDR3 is CASSFSEETQYF. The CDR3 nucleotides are TGTGCCAGCAGTTTCTCAGAAGAGACCCAGTACTTC.